Shown below are 6 T cell receptor beta chains from a single sample sequenced in a study of blood T cell repertoires in COVID-19 (dated by TCRdb to the early 2020s). The library was built by means of the immunoSEQ multiplex PCR assay. Here the immuneACCESS table is served through TCRdb, limited to in-frame sequences with V and J called. Missing clones are a known gap in these copies; in checked studies unresolved V genes cover under half, and the rest lacks a known reason. This sample is represented by approximately 40,000 clones; about nine tenths of them were singletons. The ten largest clones represent roughly 21% of the sample. Sequenced sample: peripheral blood. The receptors come from a man in his sixties with acute or convalescent COVID-19.

The chain uses TRBV5-4 and TRBJ1-1; 8 nucleotides line up with TRBD1. This CDR3 spans 14 amino acids. Germline lookup yields CDR1 SGHNT and CDR2 YYREEE (reference sequence). The J segment lost 4 bases and the V segment lost 3 bases, leaving 5 bases of the junction unmatched. CDR3 DNA: TGTGCCAGCAGCTCGAGACAGGGGAGCACTGAAGCTTTCTTT. Encoded protein: CASSSRQGSTEAFF. Using reference TRBV5-4 and TRBJ1-1 for the parts outside the CDR3, the full variable domain is ETGVTQSPTHLIKTRGQQVTLRCSSQSGHNTVSWYQQALGQGPQFIFQYYREEENGRGNFPPRFSGLQFPNYSSELNVNALELDDSALYLCASSSRQGSTEAFFGQGTRLTVV.

The rearrangement links TRBV28 to TRBJ1-1; 8 nucleotides line up with TRBD1. The V gene's germline CDR1 is MDHEN and CDR2 SYDVKM. This CDR3 spans 14 amino acids. With 5 bases clipped from V and 5 bases from J, the junction kept 7 bases outside the gene matches. The CDR3 region has the DNA TGTGCCAGCAGTGAGCCAGGGGGCACAACTGAAGCTTTCTTT. This gives the protein CASSEPGGTTEAFF.

The rearrangement joins TRBV7-9 to TRBJ2-7; D remains unclear. CDR1 SEHNR and CDR2 FQNEAQ come from the germline V gene (reference sequence). The V and J ends lost 1 base and 2 bases respectively, with 9 bases between them. The CDR3 consists of 14 residues. The CDR3 bases are TGTGCCAGCAGCTTAGGAGCCAGGCCCTACGAGCAGTACTTC. Translating gives CASSLGARPYEQYF.

CDR3 residues: CASSPPGQVFTEAFF. As DNA, the CDR3 is TGTGCCAGCAGCCCACCGGGACAGGTTTTCACTGAAGCTTTCTTT. The chain is built from TRBV9 and TRBJ1-1; 8 bases are a match to TRBD1. The CDR3 extends over 15 amino acids. J gave up 4 bases and V 4 bases, and 9 bases lay outside the gene matches. Germline values: CDR1 SGDLS, CDR2 YYNGEE.

Written as DNA, the CDR3 is TGCGCCAGCAGCTGGGAACCCGGGACAGGGTCTTTTGCTTTCTTT. Protein: CASSWEPGTGSFAFF. The V gene is TRBV5-1, the J gene TRBJ1-1; 9 positions agree with TRBD1. Trimming cost V 3 bases and J 11 bases; bases outside gene matches: 14. Germline CDR1 and CDR2: SGHRS and YFSETQ. The CDR3 length is 15 residues.

J is TRBJ2-7 and V is TRBV6-6; TRBD2 might be the D (6 bases). The CDR3 loop spans 17 amino acids. With 5 bases removed from V and 3 bases from J, the gap between germline ends came to 23 bases. Germline CDR1 is MNHNY and CDR2 is SVGAGI (reference sequence). The DNA of the CDR3 is TGTGCCAGCAGTCACCTGGGACTGGTGGGGACGAACTACGAGCAGTACGTC. Translated: CASSHLGLVGTNYEQYV.